These T cell receptor beta chains were read from a single sample in a study of CD8 T cells in ankylosing spondylitis. Via MiXCR, TCRdb re-called the 5' RACE reads, giving one row per CDR3 protein. The repertoire holds 500,000 to 550,000 distinct CDR3 sequences, approximately 11% seen once, with around 6.8% in the top ten. The sample comprised blood, either unsorted or a sorted T cell fraction (not recorded which). All receptors derive from a male donor with ankylosing spondylitis. The CDR3 runs from the conserved cysteine through the conserved F or W. D genes are given only for firm matches. A clone size is listed for some rows: how often the clone was seen (once, few, many), or a class if it is expanded.

cdr3_length: 12; j_call: TRBJ1-2; clone_size: many; v_call: TRBV15; d_call: NA; cdr3_nt: TGTGCCACCAGCGGGGCCGGCTATGGCTACACCTTC; cdr3_aa: CATSGAGYGYTF
cdr3_length: 19; j_call: TRBJ1-6; clone_size: few; v_call: TRBV15; d_call: NA; cdr3_nt: TGTGCCACCAGCAGAGATAGTTATCGGGGGAGCTCCTATAATTCACCCCTCCACTTT; cdr3_aa: CATSRDSYRGSSYNSPLHF
cdr3_length: 16; j_call: TRBJ2-1; clone_size: few; v_call: TRBV11-2; d_call: TRBD2; cdr3_nt: TGTGCCAGCAGCCCCTTTAGCGGGAGACGCGACAATGAGCAGTTCTTC; cdr3_aa: CASSPFSGRRDNEQFF
cdr3_length: 17; j_call: TRBJ2-1; clone_size: NA; v_call: TRBV5-1; d_call: TRBD2; cdr3_nt: TGCGCCAGCAGCTTGGTCGGTGGAGGACTAGCGGGCAATGAGCAGTTCTTC; cdr3_aa: CASSLVGGGLAGNEQFF
cdr3_length: 15; j_call: TRBJ1-5; clone_size: few; v_call: TRBV11-2; d_call: NA; cdr3_nt: TGTGCCAGCAGCTTAGATACGGGCAGACATCAGCCCCAGCATTTT; cdr3_aa: CASSLDTGRHQPQHF
cdr3_length: 11; j_call: TRBJ2-5; clone_size: NA; v_call: TRBV6-2/TRBV6-3; d_call: NA; cdr3_nt: TGTGCCAGCAGTTACTCGGCAACCCAGTACTTC; cdr3_aa: CASSYSATQYF
cdr3_length: 14; j_call: TRBJ1-1; clone_size: few; v_call: TRBV5-1; d_call: NA; cdr3_nt: TGCGCCAGCAGATCGGACGGAGAGAACACTGAAGCTTTCTTT; cdr3_aa: CASRSDGENTEAFF
cdr3_length: 15; j_call: TRBJ2-1; clone_size: few; v_call: TRBV11-2; d_call: TRBD2; cdr3_nt: TGTGCCAGCAGCTCCGCCGGGACTAGCGGGAGCGAGCAGTTCTTC; cdr3_aa: CASSSAGTSGSEQFF
cdr3_length: 14; j_call: TRBJ1-1; clone_size: few; v_call: TRBV18; d_call: NA; cdr3_nt: TGTGCCAGCTCACCGGGGTCAGGGGATCTTGAAGCTTTCTTT; cdr3_aa: CASSPGSGDLEAFF
cdr3_length: 14; j_call: TRBJ2-1; clone_size: few; v_call: TRBV10-3; d_call: TRBD2; cdr3_nt: TGTGCCATCAGTGAGCTAGCGGGAGATAATGAGCAGTTCTTC; cdr3_aa: CAISELAGDNEQFF
cdr3_length: 16; j_call: TRBJ2-2; clone_size: NA; v_call: TRBV9; d_call: NA; cdr3_nt: TGTGCCAGCAGCGTTATGGGGACGTCGAACACCGGGGAGCTGTTTTTT; cdr3_aa: CASSVMGTSNTGELFF
cdr3_length: 14; j_call: TRBJ1-2; clone_size: many; v_call: TRBV6-1; d_call: NA; cdr3_nt: TGTGCCAGCAGTGAAGCGTTCAGGGGAGGTGGCTACACCTTC; cdr3_aa: CASSEAFRGGGYTF
cdr3_length: 16; j_call: TRBJ2-4; clone_size: NA; v_call: TRBV10-1; d_call: TRBD1; cdr3_nt: TGCGCCAGCTCGAGAGGGGACAGGGGATTGGAAAACATTCAGTACTTC; cdr3_aa: CASSRGDRGLENIQYF
cdr3_length: 15; j_call: TRBJ2-3; clone_size: NA; v_call: TRBV29-1; d_call: TRBD1; cdr3_nt: TGCAGCGCGGCTGATGACAGGGGCAGCACAGATACGCAGTATTTT; cdr3_aa: CSAADDRGSTDTQYF
cdr3_length: 15; j_call: TRBJ1-2; clone_size: NA; v_call: TRBV5-1; d_call: NA; cdr3_nt: TGCGCCAGCAGCTTGGACGACTTAGTAGGCTATGGCTACACCTTC; cdr3_aa: CASSLDDLVGYGYTF
cdr3_length: 14; j_call: TRBJ2-1; clone_size: few; v_call: TRBV29-1; d_call: TRBD2; cdr3_nt: TGCAGCCTCGGGGAGGGGTGGACCTACAATGAGCAGTTCTTC; cdr3_aa: CSLGEGWTYNEQFF
cdr3_length: 13; j_call: TRBJ2-1; clone_size: few; v_call: TRBV6-1; d_call: NA; cdr3_nt: TGTGCCAGCAGGGAAACTCTAGGGAATGAGCAGTTCTTC; cdr3_aa: CASRETLGNEQFF
cdr3_length: 16; j_call: TRBJ2-2; clone_size: NA; v_call: TRBV5-1; d_call: TRBD2; cdr3_nt: TGCGCCAGCAGCTTGTCAGTCGACGGGAGGGCCGGGGAGCTGTTTTTT; cdr3_aa: CASSLSVDGRAGELFF
cdr3_length: 14; j_call: TRBJ2-5; clone_size: few; v_call: TRBV20-1; d_call: TRBD2; cdr3_nt: TGCAGTGCCAAGACTAGCGGGAAATCAGAGACCCAGTACTTC; cdr3_aa: CSAKTSGKSETQYF
cdr3_length: 14; j_call: TRBJ1-2; clone_size: NA; v_call: TRBV24-1; d_call: NA; cdr3_nt: TGTGCCACCAGTGATGCGGGGCCTCAGGATGGCTACACCTTC; cdr3_aa: CATSDAGPQDGYTF
cdr3_length: 17; j_call: TRBJ2-1; clone_size: few; v_call: TRBV5-1; d_call: NA; cdr3_nt: TGCGCCAGCAGCTTTAATAGGCGGGCCGGAGGGTACAATGAGCAGTTCTTC; cdr3_aa: CASSFNRRAGGYNEQFF
cdr3_length: 16; j_call: TRBJ2-1; clone_size: few; v_call: TRBV19; d_call: NA; cdr3_nt: TGTGCCAGTAACAACCCCCGACAGGGCGGGAACAATGAGCAGTTCTTC; cdr3_aa: CASNNPRQGGNNEQFF
cdr3_length: 13; j_call: TRBJ2-5; clone_size: few; v_call: TRBV2; d_call: NA; cdr3_nt: TGTGCCAGCAACGGCAGGCCTCAAGAGACCCAGTACTTC; cdr3_aa: CASNGRPQETQYF
cdr3_length: 15; j_call: TRBJ1-5; clone_size: few; v_call: TRBV20-1; d_call: NA; cdr3_nt: TGCAGTGCTAGTAAAGGGGGGGACACCAATCAGCCCCAGCATTTT; cdr3_aa: CSASKGGDTNQPQHF
cdr3_length: 16; j_call: TRBJ1-5; clone_size: NA; v_call: TRBV4-1; d_call: TRBD1; cdr3_nt: TGCGCCAGCAGCCAACATTGGACAGGGGATGTTCAGCCCCAGCATTTT; cdr3_aa: CASSQHWTGDVQPQHF
cdr3_length: 18; j_call: TRBJ2-2; clone_size: NA; v_call: TRBV5-1; d_call: TRBD1; cdr3_nt: TGCGCCAGCAGCTGGACGGAAGGACAGGCGTCGAACACCGGGGAGCTGTTTTTT; cdr3_aa: CASSWTEGQASNTGELFF
cdr3_length: 18; j_call: TRBJ2-1; clone_size: many; v_call: TRBV10-3; d_call: TRBD2; cdr3_nt: TGTGCCATCAGTGAGTCGTTATCTAGCGGGAGGGCCTACAATGAGCAGTTCTTC; cdr3_aa: CAISESLSSGRAYNEQFF
cdr3_length: 13; j_call: TRBJ2-5; clone_size: many; v_call: TRBV24-1; d_call: NA; cdr3_nt: TGTGCCACCAGTGTTGACATCCAAGAGACCCAGTACTTC; cdr3_aa: CATSVDIQETQYF
cdr3_length: 15; j_call: TRBJ2-1; clone_size: few; v_call: TRBV5-1; d_call: TRBD1; cdr3_nt: TGCGCCAGCAGCTTGCCTCGAGGACAGGGGGATGAGCAGTTCTTC; cdr3_aa: CASSLPRGQGDEQFF
cdr3_length: 16; j_call: TRBJ2-2; clone_size: NA; v_call: TRBV5-1; d_call: NA; cdr3_nt: TGCGCCAGCAGCTTGTATCCCGGTACGAACACCGGGGAGCTGTTTTTT; cdr3_aa: CASSLYPGTNTGELFF
cdr3_length: 15; j_call: TRBJ1-2; clone_size: NA; v_call: TRBV15; d_call: NA; cdr3_nt: TGTGACACCAGCAGAGATCCGGACACGAACTATGGCTACACCTTC; cdr3_aa: CDTSRDPDTNYGYTF
cdr3_length: 14; j_call: TRBJ1-1; clone_size: NA; v_call: TRBV12-3/TRBV12-4; d_call: NA; cdr3_nt: TGTGCCAGCAGTTTATACAGGTCGAGCACTGAAGCTTTCTTT; cdr3_aa: CASSLYRSSTEAFF
cdr3_length: 15; j_call: TRBJ2-3; clone_size: few; v_call: TRBV10-1; d_call: TRBD1; cdr3_nt: TGCGCCAGCAGCGCCGGGACAGGGGTGGCAGATACGCAGTATTTT; cdr3_aa: CASSAGTGVADTQYF
cdr3_length: 13; j_call: TRBJ1-5; clone_size: many; v_call: TRBV12-3/TRBV12-4; d_call: NA; cdr3_nt: TGTGCCAGCAGCCCCTCCCTCAATCAGCCCCAGCATTTT; cdr3_aa: CASSPSLNQPQHF
cdr3_length: 15; j_call: TRBJ2-4; clone_size: few; v_call: TRBV18; d_call: TRBD1; cdr3_nt: TGTGCCAGCTCACCGGAGGGACAGGCAATCTATGGGTTGGACTTC; cdr3_aa: CASSPEGQAIYGLDF
cdr3_length: 15; j_call: TRBJ2-2; clone_size: few; v_call: TRBV20-1; d_call: NA; cdr3_nt: TGCAGTGCGGGCCGGGGAGCCTCGAACACCGGGGAGCTGTTTTTT; cdr3_aa: CSAGRGASNTGELFF